The 31 T cell receptor beta chains given below trace back to one sample, sequenced in a study of blood T cells in healthy people across ages. It was with a sample-barcoded 5' primer and a J-beta primer mix that a second PCR of about 6 to 12 cycles was run. One entry per CDR3 protein, called by TCRdb with MiXCR from the 5' RACE reads. The sample has about 730,000 distinct CDR3 sequences, roughly 44% seen once. The sample comprised blood. All receptors derive from a woman aged 60-75 years in good health.

On this clonotype itself: The junction departs from germline at one end; a sequencing error may be responsible. The J gene is TRBJ2-1, the V gene TRBV7-2; D is unclear. Germline V gene data show CDR1 as SGHTA and CDR2 as FQGNSA. The CDR3 spans 13 residues. CDR3 nucleotide sequence: TGTGCCATCAGCTTAGACAATTACAATGAGCAGTTCTTC. Translating it yields CAISLDNYNEQFF.

The chain links TRBV6-2 or TRBV6-3 to TRBJ2-3; 13 nucleotides align to TRBD2. The CDR3 consists of 16 residues. Germline V gene lookup returns CDR1 MNHEY and CDR2 SVGEGT. J was trimmed by 4 bases and V by 6 bases; bases with no gene match: 7. The CDR3: CASSPTSGRAPDTQYF. CDR3 in DNA: TGTGCCAGCAGCCCTACTAGCGGGAGGGCCCCAGATACGCAGTATTTT.

The rearrangement joins TRBV24-1 to TRBJ2-1, with 8 bases lining up with TRBD2. The length of the CDR3 is 16 residues. Germline V gives CDR1 KGHDR, CDR2 SFDVKD. J lost 4 bases, V lost 3 bases, and 7 bases had no gene match. CDR3 nucleotides: TGTGCCACCAGTGATCGCGGACTAGCAGCATACAATGAGCAGTTCTTC. Encoded protein: CATSDRGLAAYNEQFF.

The chain links TRBV4-2 to TRBJ2-4, with 9 nucleotides matching TRBD1. The J call may be mistaken, given a closer DNA end match to TRBJ2-7. CDR1 and CDR2 from the germline V gene are LGHNA and YNFKEQ. The CDR3 runs 15 residues. CDR3 in amino acids: CASSQERTGDYEQYF. Written as DNA, the CDR3 is TGTGCCAGCAGCCAAGAGCGGACAGGGGATTACGAGCAGTACTTC.

This clonotype came up once. J is TRBJ1-6 and V is TRBV18, with D perhaps TRBD1 (5 bases). V was pared by 0 bases and J by 9 bases, with 15 bases between. Germline V gene data show CDR1 as KGHSH and CDR2 as LQKENI. This CDR3 spans 16 amino acids. CDR3 DNA: TGTGCCAGCTCACCACCGGGGGATCCGATCGGTTCACCCCTCCACTTT. Its translation: CASSPPGDPIGSPLHF.

This clonotype was counted many times. Written as DNA, the CDR3 is TGTGCCAGCAGTTTGGGAGGGACGGTCTATGGCTACACCTTC. Translating gives CASSLGGTVYGYTF. The V gene is TRBV28, the J gene TRBJ1-2; tentatively, D is TRBD1 (5 bases). Looked up from germline, CDR1 is MDHEN and CDR2 is SYDVKM. V shed 3 bases and J shed 4 bases, with 12 bases lying between them. This CDR3 is 14 amino acids long.

This clonotype was found many times. Written as DNA, the CDR3 is TGCAGTGCCCACCCCTACGGGGGCGGGCAGTTCTTC. This gives the protein CSAHPYGGGQFF. The chain uses TRBV20-1 and TRBJ2-1; D assignment may be TRBD1 or TRBD2 (6 bases each). This CDR3 region has 12 residues. Germline V gene sequence: CDR1 DFQATT, CDR2 SNEGSKA (reference sequence). V was trimmed by 6 bases and J by 12 bases, leaving 18 bases between them.

J is TRBJ2-2 and V is TRBV5-1, with 7 bases that match TRBD2. Germline CDR1 and CDR2: SGHRS and YFSETQ. V shed 3 bases, J shed 7 bases, and the junction held 6 bases outside the gene matches. This CDR3 contains 14 residues. This CDR3 is CASSWEGRGGELFF. The CDR3 coding sequence is TGCGCCAGCAGCTGGGAGGGAAGAGGCGGGGAGCTGTTTTTT.

This clonotype has only one observation. Relative to the germline gene, one junction end is altered; a read error may explain this. The chain carries TRBV20-1 and TRBJ2-5, with 7 bases that match TRBD2. The V gene's germline CDR1 is DFQATT and CDR2 SNEGSKA (reference sequence). The CDR3 is made up of 13 amino acids. CDR3 bases: TGCAGTGCTAGGCGAGCGGGGCCAGAGGCCCAGTACTTC. This gives the protein CSARRAGPEAQYF.

This clonotype showed up many times. The chain joins TRBV6-5 to TRBJ2-5, with 11 bases fitting TRBD1. Germline V gene sequence: CDR1 MNHEY, CDR2 SVGAGI. The CDR3 contains 15 residues. V trimming: 6 bases; J trimming: 4 bases; junction bases outside the gene matches: 7. CDR3 nucleotide sequence: TGTGCCAGCAGCCCAGGGACAGGGGGAAGAGAGACCCAGTACTTC. Protein product: CASSPGTGGRETQYF.

The chain recombines TRBV7-9 with TRBJ2-4; 11 bases align to TRBD2. The last part of the DNA fits TRBJ2-5 better; the J call may be wrong. The CDR3 sequence is 18 residues long. Germline values: CDR1 SEHNR, CDR2 FQNEAQ (reference sequence). CDR3 bases: TGTGCCAGCAGACCTATACAACCGGGACTAGCGGCTCAAGAGACCCAGTACTTC. Translation gives CASRPIQPGLAAQETQYF.

The genes are TRBV12-5 and TRBJ2-1; TRBD2 matches at 7 bases. The CDR3 sequence is 12 residues long. Germline CDR1 LGHNT, CDR2 FRNRAP. Germline trimming cut 4 bases from V and 7 bases from J; bases unmatched to any gene: 1. CDR3 bases: TGTGCTAGTGGTTGGGAGGGGAATGAGCAGTTCTTC. Translated, it gives CASGWEGNEQFF.

This sequence joins TRBV6-2 or TRBV6-3 and TRBJ2-3; D ambiguous. Looked up from germline, CDR1 is MNHEY and CDR2 is SVGEGT. The germline V and J ends were trimmed by 0 bases and 0 bases, with 7 bases remaining between them. CDR3 length: 15 residues. CDR3 coding DNA: TGTGCCAGCAGTTACTCGGCAACTAGCACAGATACGCAGTATTTT. It encodes CASSYSATSTDTQYF.

The chain is built from TRBV7-2 and TRBJ1-4, with TRBD1 as a possible D gene (5 bases). This CDR3 is built from 13 residues. V was cut by 5 bases and J by 8 bases, with 12 bases left in between. Germline V CDR1 and CDR2: SGHTA, FQGNSA. CDR3 loop: CASSRAEGEKLFF. DNA for the CDR3: TGTGCCAGCAGCCGGGCCGAGGGGGAAAAACTGTTTTTT. The entire variable domain, with the rest obtained from reference TRBV7-2 and TRBJ1-4, is as follows: GAGVSQSPSNKVTEKGKDVELRCDPISGHTALYWYRQSLGQGLEFLIYFQGNSAPDKSGLPSDRFSAERTGGSVSTLTIQRTQQEDSAVYLCASSRAEGEKLFFGSGTQLSVL.

This clonotype has only a few counts. This chain links TRBV20-1 with TRBJ2-1; D possibly corresponds to TRBD2 (5 bases). V lost 2 bases to trimming and J lost 4 bases, with 12 bases between them. Germline-derived CDR1 and CDR2 are DFQATT and SNEGSKA (reference sequence). This CDR3 comprises 14 residues. The CDR3 sequence is CSARPSGPYNEQFF. CDR3 coding DNA: TGCAGTGCTAGACCCAGCGGACCATACAATGAGCAGTTCTTC.

The chain has TRBV6-1 and TRBJ2-2; D remains unclear. Germline CDR1 and CDR2: MNHNS and SASEGT. Trimming removed 4 bases from V and 4 bases from J, with 16 bases in between. This CDR3 has 16 amino acids. The CDR3 here is CASSASAELLTGELFF. The CDR3 DNA sequence: TGTGCCAGCAGTGCCTCGGCCGAACTTCTCACCGGGGAGCTGTTTTTT.

Remarks on this clonotype: Since a much larger clone is just one base distant, this may be a read error. The V and J genes are TRBV10-3 and TRBJ2-1, with D perhaps TRBD2 (5 bases). The J call is in doubt because the DNA end fits TRBJ2-7 better. This CDR3 is 15 amino acids long. Germline CDR1 ENHRY, CDR2 SYGVKD. This CDR3 is CAIMSSASSYNEQYF. Written as DNA, the CDR3 is TGTGCCATCATGTCGAGTGCTAGCTCCTACAATGAGCAGTACTTC.

The rearrangement joins TRBV5-6 to TRBJ1-2, with 7 bases aligning to TRBD1. Trimming cost V 4 bases and J 7 bases; bases outside gene matches: 4. The CDR3 totals 12 residues. CDR1 is SGHDT, CDR2 YYEEEE, per germline. In DNA, the CDR3 is TGTGCCAGCAGCGGCGGGGACAGTGGCTACACCTTC. This codes for CASSGGDSGYTF.

The CDR3: CTSKSLGSGANVLTF. For the CDR3, the DNA is TGTACCAGCAAAAGCCTTGGCTCTGGGGCCAACGTCCTGACTTTC. This chain joins TRBV7-2 and TRBJ2-6; D remains unclear. Germline V gives CDR1 SGHTA, CDR2 FQGNSA. V lost 7 bases, J lost 0 bases, and 10 bases lay in between. The CDR3 loop spans 15 amino acids.

On this clonotype itself: The junction departs from the called germline gene at one end, perhaps through a read error. This chain uses TRBV12-3 or TRBV12-4 with TRBJ2-7; D may be TRBD1 or TRBD2 (6 bases each). The CDR3 is 14 amino acids. CDR3 DNA sequence: TGTGCCAGCAGCCCGGGGGCCGCCACCTACGTGCAGTACTTC. This encodes CASSPGAATYVQYF.

This rearrangement joins TRBV29-1 to TRBJ1-4; possible D gene TRBD1, 6 bases. V was clipped by 4 bases and J by 3 bases, with 12 bases between them. The CDR3 totals 14 residues. CDR1 and CDR2 (germline): SQVTM, ANQGSEA. This CDR3 reads CSVGQGTANEKLFF. The CDR3 nucleotides read TGCAGCGTTGGCCAGGGGACGGCTAATGAAAAACTGTTTTTT.

This clonotype came up a few times. The V call is TRBV4-3, the J call TRBJ1-1; no clear D gene. The CDR3 length is 17 residues. CDR1 is LGHNA and CDR2 is YSLEER in the germline V gene. V dropped 0 bases and J dropped 5 bases, with 19 bases sitting between them. CDR3 protein: CASSQEVPSNAQTEAFF. The CDR3 DNA follows: TGCGCCAGCAGCCAAGAGGTCCCATCCAATGCCCAAACTGAAGCTTTCTTT.

The chain links TRBV6-5 to TRBJ1-2; TRBD1 matches 10 bases. Trimming removed 8 bases from V and 4 bases from J; junction bases left unmatched: 7. CDR3 length: 14 residues. Per the germline V gene, CDR1 is MNHEY and CDR2 is SVGAGI. The CDR3 DNA reads TGTGCCAGCTGGACAGGGGGGGACAGCTATGGCTACACCTTC. Translating it yields CASWTGGDSYGYTF.

This clonotype has at least ten counts. The chain employs TRBV5-6 and TRBJ2-6; TRBD2 is a possible D gene (6 bases). The germline gives CDR1 SGHDT, CDR2 YYEEEE. Trimming pared 3 bases from V and 0 bases from J, leaving 13 bases between. The CDR3 is 17 amino acids. The CDR3 sequence is CASSSPFGSSGANVLTF. The CDR3 nucleotides are TGTGCCAGCAGCTCGCCCTTCGGGAGCTCTGGGGCCAACGTCCTGACTTTC. The whole variable domain, remainder taken from reference TRBV5-6 and TRBJ2-6, is DAGVTQSPTHLIKTRGQQVTLRCSPKSGHDTVSWYQQALGQGPQFIFQYYEEEERQRGNFPDRFSGHQFPNYSSELNVNALLLGDSALYLCASSSPFGSSGANVLTFGAGSRLTVL.

This clonotype was observed a few times. CDR3 sequence reads: CASSPDLNTGELFF. CDR3 DNA sequence: TGTGCCAGCAGCCCTGACTTGAACACCGGGGAGCTGTTTTTT. The chain recombines TRBV7-7 with TRBJ2-2, with D hard to call. The CDR3 length is 14 residues. V was clipped by 5 bases and J by 1 base, with 8 bases between them. Germline assignment: CDR1 SSHAT and CDR2 FNYEAQ (reference sequence).

The chain joins TRBV6-2 or TRBV6-3 to TRBJ2-7; no reliable D call. Germline V gene sequence: CDR1 MNHEY, CDR2 SVGEGT. V was clipped by 6 bases and J by 1 base, with 16 bases between them. This CDR3 is 15 amino acids long. The CDR3 is CASSPERFNSYEQYF. The CDR3 DNA sequence: TGTGCCAGCAGCCCTGAGCGATTTAATTCCTACGAGCAGTACTTC.

The rearrangement uses TRBV29-1 and TRBJ2-3, with D uncertain. Trimming stripped 6 bases from V and 3 bases from J, with 16 bases between. CDR1 is SQVTM and CDR2 is ANQGSEA in the germline V gene. The CDR3 extends over 14 amino acids. The CDR3 region has the DNA TGCAGCGTATTGGGAAACCCCGCAACAGATACGCAGTATTTT. Its translation is CSVLGNPATDTQYF.

The chain uses TRBV20-1 and TRBJ1-2; D might be TRBD1 (5 bases). This CDR3 has 13 amino acids. Per the germline V gene, CDR1 is DFQATT and CDR2 is SNEGSKA (reference sequence). The V and J ends lost 2 bases and 4 bases respectively, with 11 bases between them. This CDR3 reads CSARQGSFYGYTF. The CDR3 coding sequence is TGCAGTGCTAGACAGGGTTCTTTCTATGGCTACACCTTC.

This clonotype was seen more than once but under ten times. The chain has TRBV5-1 and TRBJ2-5; D not certain. V was trimmed by 0 bases and J by 1 base, leaving 13 bases between them. This CDR3 is 16 amino acids long. Germline V gives CDR1 SGHRS, CDR2 YFSETQ. In nucleotides, the CDR3 is TGCGCCAGCAGCTTGGTGGTGGGGAACCCCCAAGAGACCCAGTACTTC. Translation gives CASSLVVGNPQETQYF.

The rearrangement links TRBV20-1 to TRBJ2-5; 7 nucleotides align to TRBD1. CDR1 is DFQATT, CDR2 SNEGSKA, per germline (reference sequence). V dropped 1 base and J dropped 5; count of bases not matched to a gene: 7. The CDR3 extends over 14 amino acids. The DNA for the CDR3 is TGCAGTGCTAGAGCCGGGGACAGTAGGGAGACCCAGTACTTC. Its translation: CSARAGDSRETQYF.

Comments on this clonotype: An end of the junction does not agree with germline; a read error may underlie this. J is TRBJ2-1 and V is TRBV18; D uncertain. This CDR3 has 13 residues. CDR1 is KGHSH, CDR2 LQKENI, per germline. The DNA of the CDR3 is TGTGCCAGCTCGCCACAGACCTACAATGAGCAGTTCTTC. Protein sequence: CASSPQTYNEQFF.